One sample yielded the 27 T cell receptor beta chains listed below, sequenced in a study of blood T cell repertoires in COVID-19. Some clones are missing from TCRdb's copy, which holds only in-frame ones; the method was immunoSEQ multiplex PCR. The data show 95,000 to 150,000 clones, with more than 85% seen just once and 2.1% held by the top ten. Sequenced sample: peripheral blood. The source is a man aged 50 to 59 with COVID-19, enrolled during active disease.

The J gene is TRBJ1-6, the V gene TRBV2; D is unclear. Trimming took 6 bases from V and 10 from J, leaving 10 bases between them. Germline CDR1 is SNHLY and CDR2 is FYNNEI. CDR3 length equals 12 residues. The CDR3 is CASSVVLSPLHF. In nucleotides, the CDR3 is TGTGCCAGCAGCGTCGTTTTGTCACCCCTCCACTTT.

The gene calls are TRBV5-8 and TRBJ1-5, with D possibly matching TRBD1 (5 bases). V lost 0 bases, J lost 4 bases, and 14 bases lay in between. Germline loops: CDR1 SGHTS, CDR2 YDEGEE. This CDR3 contains 16 residues. The CDR3 region has the DNA TGTGCCAGCAGCTTGGTCCCAGGGTTAGTAAATCAGCCCCAGCATTTT. Its protein product is CASSLVPGLVNQPQHF. Full variable domain (remainder filled in from reference TRBV5-8 and TRBJ1-5): EAGVTQSPTHLIKTRGQQATLRCSPISGHTSVYWYQQALGLGLQFLLWYDEGEERNRGNFPPRFSGRQFPNYSSELNVNALELEDSALYLCASSLVPGLVNQPQHFGDGTRLSIL.

Only one count was recorded for this clone. V usage is TRBV7-2 and J usage is TRBJ2-1; 15 bases fit TRBD2. The CDR3 sequence is 15 residues long. The junction had 4 bases not matched to a gene; V was cut back by 4 bases and J by 9 bases. Germline V gives CDR1 SGHTA, CDR2 FQGNSA. CDR3 protein: CASSSWTSGRVEQFF. The CDR3 DNA sequence: TGTGCCAGCAGCTCTTGGACTAGCGGGAGGGTTGAGCAGTTCTTC.

This chain links TRBV2 with TRBJ2-7; tentative D call: TRBD2 (6 bases). V dropped 7 bases and J dropped 0 bases, with 22 bases sitting between them. The germline V gene has CDR1 SNHLY and CDR2 FYNNEI. There are 17 residues in the CDR3. In nucleotides, the CDR3 is TGTGCCAGCACCCTGGGACTGATGATGCTGAGCTCCTACGAGCAGTACGTC. It yields the protein CASTLGLMMLSSYEQYV.

This CDR3 reads CASSIGAMPFGELFF. The DNA of the CDR3 is TGTGCCAGTAGTATAGGGGCCATGCCTTTTGGGGAGCTGTTTTTT. This chain joins TRBV19 and TRBJ2-2; D gene unclear. V lost 1 base and J 8 bases, leaving 14 bases between the germline ends. This CDR3 has 15 amino acids. Germline V gene data show CDR1 as LNHDA and CDR2 as SQIVND (reference sequence). The whole variable domain, remainder taken from reference TRBV19 and TRBJ2-2, is DGGITQSPKYLFRKEGQNVTLSCEQNLNHDAMYWYRQDPGQGLRLIYYSQIVNDFQKGDIAEGYSVSREKKESFPLTVTSAQKNPTAFYLCASSIGAMPFGELFFGEGSRLTVL.

The chain couples TRBV25-1 to TRBJ2-7; a possible D gene is TRBD2 (6 bases). V gave up 4 bases and J gave up 3 bases, with 13 bases separating them. The CDR3 is made up of 14 amino acids. Germline values: CDR1 MGHDK, CDR2 SYGVNS. The CDR3 loop reads CASSASGWNYEQYF. The CDR3 region has the DNA TGTGCCAGCAGTGCAAGCGGGTGGAACTACGAGCAGTACTTC.

V and J are TRBV25-1 and TRBJ1-1; 7 positions agree with TRBD1. Unmatched junction bases numbered 3, after V lost 4 bases and J lost 1 base. The CDR3 has 14 amino acids. The germline V gene has CDR1 MGHDK and CDR2 SYGVNS. The CDR3 bases are TGTGCCAGCAGTGGGGGACAGAGGAACACTGAAGCTTTCTTT. Translation: CASSGGQRNTEAFF.

The chain couples TRBV14 to TRBJ1-6; the D is unclear. Germline V CDR1 and CDR2: SGHDN, FVKESK. V lost 3 bases, J lost 6 bases, and 3 bases lay in between. The length of the CDR3 is 12 residues. In DNA, the CDR3 is TGTGCCAGCAGCCACTTTAATTCACCCCTCCACTTT. Translating it yields CASSHFNSPLHF.

V usage is TRBV19 and J usage is TRBJ2-1; 7 positions agree with TRBD2. Germline V gene lookup returns CDR1 LNHDA and CDR2 SQIVND (reference sequence). V dropped 6 bases and J dropped 6; count of bases not matched to a gene: 14. The CDR3 loop spans 16 amino acids. The CDR3 reads CASSKLRRELSNEQFF. The DNA of the CDR3 is TGTGCCAGTAGCAAGCTTCGGCGGGAGCTTTCCAATGAGCAGTTCTTC.

V gene TRBV6-1 combines with J gene TRBJ1-4; D ambiguous. Germline V gene data show CDR1 as MNHNS and CDR2 as SASEGT. The CDR3 totals 12 residues. V lost 1 base and J lost 8, with 5 bases in between. The CDR3 DNA reads TGTGCCAGCAGTGAAGGGCGGGAAAAACTGTTTTTT. Translation gives CASSEGREKLFF.

The chain employs TRBV4-1 and TRBJ2-1, with 8 bases aligning to TRBD2. This CDR3 spans 16 amino acids. V was clipped by 0 bases and J by 6 bases; unmatched bases: 7. The germline CDR1 and CDR2 sequences are MGHRA and YSYEKL. DNA of the CDR3: TGCGCCAGCAGCCAAGAAAGGCTAGCGGGCCCCAATGAGCAGTTCTTC. Amino acids: CASSQERLAGPNEQFF.

This clone was seen just once. The chain recombines TRBV6-5 with TRBJ1-2, with D perhaps matching TRBD1 (6 bases). The CDR3 contains 15 residues. The V end was cut by 5 bases, the J end by 0 bases, with 13 bases between. Germline V gene lookup returns CDR1 MNHEY and CDR2 SVGAGI. In DNA, the CDR3 is TGTGCCAGCAGTCGCTCGGACAGAGCTAACTATGGCTACACCTTC. Protein sequence: CASSRSDRANYGYTF.

The rearrangement uses TRBV30 and TRBJ1-6; no definite D call. Germline CDR1 reads GTSNPN; CDR2 reads SVGIG (reference sequence). The CDR3 is 17 amino acids. V was cut by 1 base and J by 7 bases, with 20 bases left in between. The CDR3 spells CAWSARGSPTRNSPLHF. The CDR3 bases are TGTGCCTGGAGTGCTCGCGGGTCCCCCACGCGGAATTCACCCCTCCACTTT.

The V gene is TRBV10-2, the J gene TRBJ2-1, with 8 bases matching TRBD2. J was trimmed by 7 bases and V by 6 bases; bases with no gene match: 5. The CDR3 is 13 amino acids. Germline V CDR1 and CDR2: WSHSY, SAAADI. The CDR3 sequence: CASREKRENEQFF. The CDR3 region has the DNA TGCGCCAGCAGAGAAAAGCGGGAGAATGAGCAGTTCTTC.

This clone appeared a single time. For the CDR3, the DNA is TGTGCCAGCAGTTTTTTAGCGGGGTACAATGAGCAGTTCTTC. It encodes CASSFLAGYNEQFF. The chain has TRBV27 and TRBJ2-1; TRBD2 aligns across 8 bases. Trimming at V came to 3 bases and at J to 4 bases, leaving 2 bases not matched to a gene. Germline assignment: CDR1 MNHEY and CDR2 SMNVEV (reference sequence). This CDR3 contains 14 residues.

The chain couples TRBV19 to TRBJ2-1; 7 nucleotides agree with TRBD1. CDR3 length equals 12 residues. Germline values: CDR1 LNHDA, CDR2 SQIVND (reference sequence). V lost 10 bases and J lost 4; bases outside the gene matches: 4. The CDR3 DNA reads TGTGCCACGGGACAGCTGTACAATGAGCAGTTCTTC. Translated: CATGQLYNEQFF.

V is TRBV6-6 and J is TRBJ1-2; D ambiguous. The CDR3 extends over 13 amino acids. The germline V and J ends were trimmed by 2 bases and 4 bases, with 8 bases remaining between them. Germline CDR1 reads MNHNY; CDR2 reads SVGAGI (reference sequence). CDR3 region: CASSYLLSYGYTF. For the CDR3, the DNA is TGTGCCAGCAGTTACCTCCTCAGCTATGGCTACACCTTC.

The chain links TRBV27 to TRBJ2-2; D may be TRBD2 (6 bases). With 5 bases removed from V and 6 bases from J, the gap between germline ends came to 16 bases. CDR1 and CDR2 from the germline V gene are MNHEY and SMNVEV (reference sequence). The CDR3 loop spans 15 amino acids. The CDR3 sequence is CASSPQWDSAGELFF. In nucleotides, the CDR3 is TGTGCCAGCAGTCCACAGTGGGACTCTGCCGGGGAGCTGTTTTTT.

The chain combines TRBV19 with TRBJ1-2, with 7 bases lining up with TRBD1. The germline V gene encodes CDR1 LNHDA and CDR2 SQIVND (reference sequence). Trimming took 3 bases from V and 4 from J; bases not matched to a gene: 8. The CDR3 has 15 residues. CDR3 sequence (DNA): TGTGCCAGTAGTATGTGGGGACAGACGAGCTATGGCTACACCTTC. Translation: CASSMWGQTSYGYTF.

This rearrangement joins TRBV18 to TRBJ2-2; D perhaps matches TRBD1 (5 bases). Trimming removed 4 bases from V and 5 bases from J, with 8 bases in between. Germline V gene sequence: CDR1 KGHSH, CDR2 LQKENI. The CDR3 sequence is 13 residues long. The CDR3 here is CASSLDRTGELFF. DNA of the CDR3: TGTGCCAGCTCACTCGACAGAACCGGGGAGCTGTTTTTT. The variable domain in full, completed from reference TRBV18 and TRBJ2-2, reads NAGVMQNPRHLVRRRGQEARLRCSPMKGHSHVYWYRQLPEEGLKFMVYLQKENIIDESGMPKERFSAEFPKEGPSILRIQQVVRGDSAAYFCASSLDRTGELFFGEGSRLTVL.

This chain uses TRBV28 with TRBJ1-2; 9 nucleotides agree with TRBD1. V was clipped by 6 bases and J by 5 bases; unmatched bases: 4. This CDR3 has 13 residues. CDR1 MDHEN and CDR2 SYDVKM come from the germline V gene. The CDR3 loop reads CASSPGTGYGYTF. The DNA of the CDR3 is TGTGCCAGCAGCCCAGGGACAGGGTATGGCTACACCTTC.

The V and J genes are TRBV7-3 and TRBJ2-3; 13 nucleotides match TRBD2. This CDR3 region has 20 residues. After removal of 5 bases from V and 0 bases from J, the junction contained 14 bases not matched to a gene. Germline assignment: CDR1 SGHTA and CDR2 FQGTGA. Written as DNA, the CDR3 is TGTGCCAGCAGCGAGCGGACTAGCGGGAGCTCGGGGTTGAGCACAGATACGCAGTATTTT. It codes for CASSERTSGSSGLSTDTQYF.

The chain joins TRBV29-1 to TRBJ1-1; D is undetermined. CDR3 length: 15 residues. Trimming shortened V by 4 bases and J by 1 base, and 16 bases separated the two germline ends. Germline CDR1 SQVTM, CDR2 ANQGSEA. The CDR3 bases are TGCAGCGTTGCGGGGTTCGGGGTGGAGAACACTGAAGCTTTCTTT. This encodes CSVAGFGVENTEAFF.

The chain employs TRBV18 and TRBJ2-2, with D possibly TRBD2 on 6 matching bases. CDR1 is KGHSH, CDR2 LQKENI, per germline. Trimming left V 3 bases short and J 5 bases short, with 16 bases between. This CDR3 comprises 16 residues. The CDR3 DNA follows: TGTGCCAGCTCACCCGCTTTAGGTAGCGGAACCGGGGAGCTGTTTTTT. Translation gives CASSPALGSGTGELFF.

V gene TRBV6-1 combines with J gene TRBJ1-4; 10 bases line up with TRBD1. The CDR3 contains 16 residues. Germline V gene lookup returns CDR1 MNHNS and CDR2 SASEGT. J lost 5 bases, V lost 3 bases, and 6 bases had no gene match. The CDR3 sequence: CASSEPPGQGNEKLFF. CDR3 sequence (DNA): TGTGCCAGCAGTGAGCCACCGGGACAGGGGAATGAAAAACTGTTTTTT.

The chain is built from TRBV29-1 and TRBJ1-2; tentative D call: TRBD1 (6 bases). Germline V gene data show CDR1 as SQVTM and CDR2 as ANQGSEA. This CDR3 is built from 13 residues. V lost 1 base, J lost 6 bases, and 12 bases lay in between. The CDR3 region has the DNA TGCAGCGTTGAAGGGCACAGGGAGCATGGCTACACCTTC. It yields the protein CSVEGHREHGYTF. The entire variable domain, with the rest obtained from reference TRBV29-1 and TRBJ1-2, is as follows: SAVISQKPSRDICQRGTSLTIQCQVDSQVTMMFWYRQQPGQSLTLIATANQGSEATYESGFVIDKFPISRPNLTFSTLTVSNMSPEDSSIYLCSVEGHREHGYTFGSGTRLTVV.

This clone was seen a few times. The chain uses TRBV19 and TRBJ1-5; 7 bases line up with TRBD1. The ends lost 8 bases at V and 4 bases at J; junction bases unmatched: 5. The CDR3 sequence is 13 residues long. CDR1 LNHDA and CDR2 SQIVND come from the germline V gene (reference sequence). The CDR3, as DNA: TGTGCCAGTTTGGCAGGGGGGAATCAGCCCCAGCATTTT. Residues: CASLAGGNQPQHF.